This T cell receptor beta chain originates from a study of T cell responses to AZD1222 COVID-19 vaccine. Points from the study as a whole: Increases in Spike-specific TCR breadth and depth were seen after two AZD1222 doses. Repertoire sampling was restricted to post-peak T cell response timepoints. Nearly half of spike-specific TCRs reportedly target unmutated variant regions. The donor group comprised mostly white British people and more females; the analysis possibly underestimated clonal diversity.

Sequencing used immunoSEQ multiplex PCR; TCRdb keeps in-frame clones, though not all of them. This sample has tens of thousands of clones, with about four fifths found just once. Unmatched junction bases numbered 8, after V lost 0 bases and J lost 9 bases. CDR3 size: 16 residues. Germline values: CDR1 LNHNV, CDR2 YYDKDF (reference sequence). As regards this clone: Its antigen is still unknown.

This specimen consisted of peripheral blood, obtained 28 days after the second AZD1222 dose. This receptor was identified in an adult who received the AZD1222 COVID-19 vaccine. The chain uses TRBV15 and TRBJ1-6, with 7 bases matching TRBD1. The DNA for the CDR3 is TGTGCCACCAGCAGAGATCGGGACAGTAGAATTTCACCCCTCCACTTT. The encoded protein is CATSRDRDSRISPLHF.